The next 14 T cell receptor beta chains were all read from a single sample in a study of PD-L1 blockade in urothelial cancer. Time point reported: peripheral blood 6 weeks after treatment start. The table came from immunoSEQ multiplex PCR; TCRdb's copy has only in-frame clones and leaves some out. Of tens of thousands of clones detected, around 84% appear once; the ten largest clones hold about 2.7%. Sample: PBMCs, taken around atezolizumab (anti-PD-L1) treatment. The receptors originated from a man in his 70s with urothelial cancer.

Only one count was recorded for this clone. The chain is built from TRBV19 and TRBJ1-5, with 11 bases identical to TRBD1. Germline-derived CDR1 and CDR2 are LNHDA and SQIVND (reference sequence). V shed 3 bases and J 5 bases; nucleotides not matched to a gene: 3. The CDR3 length is 15 residues. The CDR3, as DNA: TGTGCCAGTAGTATGTGGACAGGGGGCGATCAGCCCCAGCATTTT. Translating it yields CASSMWTGGDQPQHF. Together with reference TRBV19 and TRBJ1-5, the CDR3 gives the full variable domain: DGGITQSPKYLFRKEGQNVTLSCEQNLNHDAMYWYRQDPGQGLRLIYYSQIVNDFQKGDIAEGYSVSREKKESFPLTVTSAQKNPTAFYLCASSMWTGGDQPQHFGDGTRLSIL.

V usage is TRBV11-2 and J usage is TRBJ2-3; 7 nucleotides align to TRBD2. With 3 bases clipped from V and 0 bases from J, the junction kept 6 bases outside the gene matches. The CDR3 spans 16 residues. Germline values: CDR1 SGHAT, CDR2 FQNNGV. The CDR3 protein is CASSLIAGYSTDTQYF. CDR3 in DNA: TGTGCCAGCAGCTTGATAGCGGGCTATAGCACAGATACGCAGTATTTT.

The chain links TRBV6-4 to TRBJ2-2; 7 bases fit TRBD1. V was clipped by 4 bases and J by 7 bases; unmatched bases: 6. Per the germline V gene, CDR1 is MRHNA and CDR2 is SNTAGT. There are 14 residues in the CDR3. The CDR3 nucleotides are TGTGCCAGCAGTGTACAACAGGGGATCGGGGAGCTGTTTTTT. Its translation is CASSVQQGIGELFF.

The rearrangement uses TRBV28 and TRBJ2-7; 7 nucleotides align to TRBD1. This CDR3 has 14 amino acids. Germline V lookup: CDR1 MDHEN, CDR2 SYDVKM. The ends lost 2 bases at V and 2 bases at J; junction bases unmatched: 3. Here the CDR3 reads CASSLEGQAYEQYF. The CDR3 DNA reads TGTGCCAGCAGTTTAGAAGGACAGGCCTACGAGCAGTACTTC.

This rearrangement joins TRBV6-5 to TRBJ1-4; tentatively, D is TRBD1 (5 bases). Between the trimmed V and J ends, which lost 6 bases and 5 bases, there was a span of 13 bases. The CDR3 extends over 14 amino acids. Germline loops: CDR1 MNHEY, CDR2 SVGAGI. For the CDR3, the DNA is TGTGCCAGCAGCCCTTCAGCAGGGAATGAAAAACTGTTTTTT. Amino acids: CASSPSAGNEKLFF.

V and J are TRBV9 and TRBJ2-3, with TRBD2 matching over 11 bases. The CDR3 consists of 20 residues. V was clipped by 0 bases and J by 4 bases; unmatched bases: 16. In germline, CDR1 is SGDLS, CDR2 YYNGEE. DNA for the CDR3: TGTGCCAGCAGCGTAGCGAGGGGGTCCGGGACTAGCGGAGCATCAGATACGCAGTATTTT. It specifies CASSVARGSGTSGASDTQYF.

V and J are TRBV29-1 and TRBJ2-5, with 9 bases lining up with TRBD1. The CDR3 runs 15 residues. J gave up 5 bases and V 6 bases, and 13 bases lay outside the gene matches. CDR1 is SQVTM and CDR2 is ANQGSEA in the germline V gene. CDR3 protein: CSVVGGQGVGETQYF. In DNA, the CDR3 is TGCAGCGTCGTGGGGGGACAGGGAGTGGGGGAGACCCAGTACTTC.

In this sample, this clone turned up a few times. The chain joins TRBV6-5 to TRBJ2-2; TRBD2 might be the D (5 bases). The CDR3 is 15 residues long. CDR1 is MNHEY, CDR2 SVGAGI, per germline. V lost 6 bases and J 5 bases, leaving 16 bases between the germline ends. CDR3 in amino acids: CASSREEVRTGELFF. DNA for the CDR3: TGTGCCAGCAGCCGCGAGGAGGTTCGGACCGGGGAGCTGTTTTTT.

The genes are TRBV5-1 and TRBJ2-2; maybe TRBD1 (5 bases). The germline CDR1 and CDR2 sequences are SGHRS and YFSETQ. The CDR3 has 15 amino acids. V was trimmed by 0 bases and J by 4 bases, leaving 10 bases between them. This chain's CDR3 is CASSLEQAGTGELFF. The CDR3 DNA reads as TGCGCCAGCAGCTTGGAACAGGCAGGCACCGGGGAGCTGTTTTTT. Supplemented by reference TRBV5-1 and TRBJ2-2, the full variable domain reads KAGVTQTPRYLIKTRGQQVTLSCSPISGHRSVSWYQQTPGQGLQFLFEYFSETQRNKGNFPGRFSGRQFSNSRSEMNVSTLELGDSALYLCASSLEQAGTGELFFGEGSRLTVL.

V gene TRBV29-1 combines with J gene TRBJ2-1, with a tentative D call TRBD2 (5 bases). Germline V gene lookup returns CDR1 SQVTM and CDR2 ANQGSEA. This CDR3 region has 13 residues. V lost 4 bases and J 0 bases, leaving 7 bases between the germline ends. CDR3 sequence: CSVGLSSYNEQFF. CDR3 bases: TGCAGCGTTGGACTATCCTCCTACAATGAGCAGTTCTTC.

This clone is a singleton in its sample. The chain combines TRBV5-1 with TRBJ2-2; weak D call: TRBD2 (5 bases). CDR1 is SGHRS and CDR2 is YFSETQ in the germline V gene. This CDR3 has 13 amino acids. Trimming took 5 bases from V and 2 from J, leaving 7 bases between them. CDR3 sequence: CASREANTGELFF. The CDR3, as DNA: TGCGCCAGCAGGGAGGCCAACACCGGGGAGCTGTTTTTT.

V is TRBV29-1 and J is TRBJ2-7; TRBD1 aligns across 8 bases. Looked up from germline, CDR1 is SQVTM and CDR2 is ANQGSEA. The CDR3 is 15 residues long. The V and J ends lost 3 bases and 6 bases, in that order; junction bases with no gene match: 13. The CDR3 bases are TGCAGCGTTGATATAATCGGGACAGGATCCAGCGAGCAGTACTTC. This codes for CSVDIIGTGSSEQYF.

This clone was detected a few times. The V and J genes are TRBV5-1 and TRBJ2-3; 8 nucleotides line up with TRBD2. With 0 bases clipped from V and 5 bases from J, the junction kept 14 bases outside the gene matches. The germline CDR1 and CDR2 sequences are SGHRS and YFSETQ. This CDR3 comprises 18 residues. CDR3 residues: CASSLGGGGTRTVDTQYF. The CDR3 nucleotides are TGCGCCAGCAGCTTGGGAGGTGGTGGGACTAGGACCGTAGATACGCAGTATTTT.

The rearrangement uses TRBV2 and TRBJ1-2; D gene unclear. The V end lost 1 base, the J end lost 0 bases, and 6 bases lay between the germline ends. Germline lookup yields CDR1 SNHLY and CDR2 FYNNEI. CDR3 length: 14 amino acids. CDR3 protein: CASSEDRPNYGYTF. The CDR3 DNA follows: TGTGCCAGCAGTGAAGACAGACCTAACTATGGCTACACCTTC. The full variable domain, its missing parts supplied by reference TRBV2 and TRBJ1-2, is EPEVTQTPSHQVTQMGQEVILRCVPISNHLYFYWYRQILGQKVEFLVSFYNNEISEKSEIFDDQFSVERPDGSNFTLKIRSTKLEDSAMYFCASSEDRPNYGYTFGSGTRLTVV.